This T cell receptor (beta chain) came from a study of blood T cells in healthy people across ages. Points from the study as a whole: Age advanced and TCR beta diversity per million T cells fell, roughly linearly. Diversity was higher, and naive CD4+ cells more numerous, in long-lived donors than in aged donors.

Germline CDR1 is LNHNV and CDR2 is YYDKDF (reference sequence). CDR3 length equals 12 residues. Of note for this clonotype: Its antigen remains unknown.

Using a J-beta primer mix together with a sample-barcoded 5' primer, a second PCR was run for roughly 6 to 12 cycles. A single record per CDR3 protein comes from TCRdb applying MiXCR to the 5' RACE reads. Of 780,000 or so distinct CDR3 sequences listed, just over 55% are singletons. The individuals who served as donors were healthy Caucasians living in Russia, aged about 6 to 100. Sequencing was carried out using blood. This sequence joins TRBV15 and TRBJ2-4; 10 bases fit TRBD1. The J call may be wrong; the DNA end is better matched by TRBJ2-7. This TCR was recovered from a man aged 35 to 55 in good health. This CDR3 is CATLGQGSEQYF. CDR3 DNA sequence: TGTGCCACCTTGGGACAGGGGAGCGAGCAGTACTTC.